The T cell receptor beta chain under discussion was sequenced for a study of blood T cell repertoires in COVID-19. Measured with immunoSEQ multiplex PCR; TCRdb has only the in-frame clones, and not every one. The data show 95,000 to 100,000 clones, around 92% seen once. Germline CDR1 is KGHSH and CDR2 is LQKENI. Trimming removed 0 bases from V and 1 base from J, with 17 bases in between. CDR3 length equals 18 residues. The clonotype originates from a man aged 45 to 65 with active COVID-19. The chain combines TRBV18 with TRBJ2-3; tentatively, D is TRBD1 (6 bases). The specimen was peripheral blood. The DNA for the CDR3 is TGTGCCAGCTCACCACCGGGGGAACAGGGTTTCGGCACAGATACGCAGTATTTT. It encodes CASSPPGEQGFGTDTQYF.